This is a list of T cell receptor beta chains from one sample in a study of T cell repertoires in cytomegalovirus infection. TCRdb ran MiXCR on the reads and lists one entry per CDR3 protein. The sample shows about 900,000 distinct CDR3 sequences, roughly 31% of them seen only once. These receptors lack a known antigen. Source: cultured CD8+ T cells from PBMCs, taken from culture after CMV antigen stimulation. The receptors come from a human donor in good health (CMV status not recorded). Some clones in this sample may be carry-over from other donors' samples. CDR3s include the opening cysteine and the closing phenylalanine or tryptophan. A D gene is named only where the DNA matches it firmly. The size of a clone is reported for some rows only, either as once, few or many, or as a class for expanded clones.

few,TRBJ1-1,-,TRBV27,TGTGCCAGCAGCCCAGCCCCGGGGAACACTGAAGCTTTCTTT,CASSPAPGNTEAFF
-,TRBJ1-1,TRBD1,TRBV5-1,TGCGCCAGCAGCATAACCAGGGGGGCTGAAGCTTTCTTT,CASSITRGAEAFF
once,TRBJ2-7,-,TRBV5-6,TGTGCCAGCGCAGCTGGGATATGGTACGAGCAGTACTTC,CASAAGIWYEQYF
few,TRBJ2-6,-,TRBV12-3/TRBV12-4,TGTGCCAGCAGCACGCTCTGGGGACAGCGGGTCACGGCCAACGTCCTGACTTTC,CASSTLWGQRVTANVLTF
-,TRBJ2-2,TRBD2,TRBV10-3,TGTGCCATCAGACGAAGCGGGGCGAACACCGGGGAGCTGTTTTTT,CAIRRSGANTGELFF
many,TRBJ2-2,-,TRBV5-4,TGTGCCAGCAGCTTGAGGGCTACCGGGGAGCTGTTTTTT,CASSLRATGELFF
-,TRBJ2-3,-,TRBV2,TGTGCCAGCATGGGCAACACAGATACGCAGTATTTT,CASMGNTDTQYF
few,TRBJ2-7,-,TRBV2,TGTGCCAGCAGCCCCACCCTTTACGAGCAGTACTTC,CASSPTLYEQYF
many,TRBJ2-5,TRBD1,TRBV7-9,TGTGCCAGCAGCTTAGTAGGGGGCGAGGGGACCCAGTACTTC,CASSLVGGEGTQYF
few,TRBJ2-7,-,TRBV6-5,TGTGCCAGCAGTTACTCACCTCCAGGCTACGAGCAGTACTTC,CASSYSPPGYEQYF
-,TRBJ2-5,-,TRBV6-5,TGTGCCAGCAGATATAGACAGGGACTGTACCAAGAGACCCAGTACTTC,CASRYRQGLYQETQYF
-,TRBJ1-2,TRBD1,TRBV4-1,TGCGCCAGCAGCCAAGGTCCGACAGGGACCTCCCGAATGGCTAACTATGGCTACACCTTC,CASSQGPTGTSRMANYGYTF
-,TRBJ1-1,-,TRBV6-1,TGTGCCAGCAGTGAAGGTGTAACCGGGAACACTGAAGCTTTCTTT,CASSEGVTGNTEAFF
many,TRBJ1-4,-,TRBV7-6,TGTGCCAGCAGCTCAACACAGGGAAAAGCAACTAATGAAAAACTGTTTTTT,CASSSTQGKATNEKLFF
few,TRBJ1-5,-,TRBV27,TGTGCCAGCAGTTTAGGGTTCCCGCAGCCCCAGCATTTT,CASSLGFPQPQHF
few,TRBJ1-1,-,TRBV7-9,TGTGCCAGCAGCTCTACCTGGACAGATGGGGCTTTCTTT,CASSSTWTDGAFF
few,TRBJ1-6,-,TRBV27,TGTGCCAGCAGTTTATCCTTGGACAGCTCCTATAATTCACCCCTCCACTTT,CASSLSLDSSYNSPLHF
few,TRBJ1-6,-,TRBV11-2,TGTGCCAGCAGCTTAAACTTTGGGCGACTGGATTCACCCCTCCACTTT,CASSLNFGRLDSPLHF
many,TRBJ1-1,-,TRBV7-8,TGTGCCAGCAGCTCGCCGAGGGGTTGGATGTCCGACACTGAAGCTTTCTTT,CASSSPRGWMSDTEAFF
-,TRBJ2-1,TRBD1,TRBV6-1,TGTGCCAGCAGGGAACAGGGGGCGAGCGATGAGCAGTTCTTC,CASREQGASDEQFF
many,TRBJ2-3,TRBD2,TRBV11-2,TGTGCCAGCAGCTTTCGACTAGCGGGGGGCCCGGGCTGGTTGACGCAGTATTTT,CASSFRLAGGPGWLTQYF
-,TRBJ2-2,-,TRBV7-8,TGTGCCAGCAGCTTAGATGTAGTCGCGTTGAACACCGGGGAGCTGTTTTTT,CASSLDVVALNTGELFF
few,TRBJ1-6,-,TRBV6-1,TGTGCCAGCATTCTGGTGCCCGGAAACGCCGAATCACCCCTCCACTTT,CASILVPGNAESPLHF
-,TRBJ2-5,TRBD2,TRBV12-3/TRBV12-4,TGTGCCAGCAGCCCGATAGCGGGGGTCTTAGAGACCCAGTACTTC,CASSPIAGVLETQYF
many,TRBJ2-3,-,TRBV12-3/TRBV12-4,TGTGCCAGCAGCTTAGAGGCCAGCACAGATACGCAGTATTTT,CASSLEASTDTQYF
-,TRBJ1-5,TRBD1,TRBV28,TGTGCCAGCAGTTTATGGGACAGGGGGGACCAGCCCCAGCATTTT,CASSLWDRGDQPQHF
-,TRBJ2-2,-,TRBV5-1,TGCGCCAGCAGCGCGATTGGACAGGGAGGGAGGACCGGGGAGCTGTTTTTT,CASSAIGQGGRTGELFF
few,TRBJ1-5,TRBD1,TRBV7-8,TGTGCCAGCAGCCCTGTGGGGACAGGGTATAGCAATCAGCCCCAGCATTTT,CASSPVGTGYSNQPQHF
many,TRBJ2-1,TRBD1,TRBV7-9,TGTGCCAGCAGCTACCCGGGACAGGGAAACAATGAGCAGTTCTTC,CASSYPGQGNNEQFF
many,TRBJ2-1,-,TRBV7-2,TGTGCCAGCAGCTTAAGCTTGACACGGGATGAGCAGTTCTTC,CASSLSLTRDEQFF
-,TRBJ1-1,-,TRBV19,TGTGCCAGTATGGGGCCCGCACGAGAAGAAGCTTTCTTT,CASMGPAREEAFF
-,TRBJ1-5,-,TRBV6-5,TGTGCCAGCAGTCTCAGGGGAATAGGCAATCAGCCCCAGCATTTT,CASSLRGIGNQPQHF
few,TRBJ1-5,-,TRBV5-6,TGTGCCAGCAGCTTGAGGGCAGCAGATAGCAATCAGCCCCAGCATTTT,CASSLRAADSNQPQHF
-,TRBJ2-1,TRBD1,TRBV7-4,TGTGCCAGCAGCCCATGGGACAGGGGGCGCAGCAATGAGCAGTTCTTC,CASSPWDRGRSNEQFF
few,TRBJ2-5,TRBD1,TRBV6-5,TGTGCCAGCAGTTACAGGGAGACAGGGGGCAGGGAGACCCAGTACTTC,CASSYRETGGRETQYF
-,TRBJ1-6,-,TRBV7-9,TGTGCCAGCAGCTCAAGAGGGACGATGAGCTCCTATAATTCACCCCTCCACTTT,CASSSRGTMSSYNSPLHF
few,TRBJ1-1,-,TRBV6-2/TRBV6-3,TGTGCCAGCAGTCAGGACAGCCTTGAAGCTTTCTTT,CASSQDSLEAFF
few,TRBJ1-2,-,TRBV4-3,TGCGCCAGCAGCCAGGCTACAGGGAGTGGCTACACCTTC,CASSQATGSGYTF
few,TRBJ2-3,TRBD2,TRBV5-4,TGTGCCAGCAGCTTGGCGGGGGGACTTCATAGCACAGATACGCAGTATTTT,CASSLAGGLHSTDTQYF
once,TRBJ2-4,-,TRBV24-1,TGTGCCACCAGTGATGGCCCCTTAGCCAAAAACATTCAGTACTTC,CATSDGPLAKNIQYF
few,TRBJ2-1,-,TRBV7-2,TGTGCCAGCAGCCTGACACTAGCATCTCCGATTGATGAGCAGTTCTTC,CASSLTLASPIDEQFF
-,TRBJ2-7,TRBD2,TRBV12-3/TRBV12-4,TGTGCCAGCAGTTTATGGGGGGGTGTATACGAGCAGTACTTC,CASSLWGGVYEQYF
-,TRBJ2-3,-,TRBV7-6,TGTGCCAGCAGATTGGGGGGTGGGACAGTCAAAGATACGCAGTATTTT,CASRLGGGTVKDTQYF
few,TRBJ2-1,-,TRBV6-1,TGTGCCAGCAGTTATATCGCAACTTGGGCGGGCGGGCACAATGAGCAGTTCTTC,CASSYIATWAGGHNEQFF